This T cell receptor (beta chain) stems from a study of blood T cell repertoires in COVID-19. This clone was observed a handful of times. The protocol was immunoSEQ multiplex PCR, while the TCRdb copy is restricted to in-frame clones and leaves out a portion. This table has roughly 160,000 clones, around 83% appearing once. CDR3 length equals 12 residues. CDR1 is MNHEY and CDR2 is SVGAGI in the germline V gene. The V gene lost 0 bases and the J gene lost 11 bases, with 10 bases spanning the gap. The receptor was isolated from a man between 18 and 35 years old with acute or convalescent COVID-19. V usage is TRBV6-5 and J usage is TRBJ1-1; D possibly corresponds to TRBD1 (5 bases). Sample: peripheral blood. CDR3 nucleotides: TGTGCCAGCAGTTACTCAGGACAAGTCGCTTTCTTT. It yields the protein CASSYSGQVAFF.